This TCR beta chain was found in a study of T-cell memory formation after mild COVID-19. The CDR3 has 13 residues. CDR1 is MNHEY, CDR2 SVGEGT, per germline. After removal of 8 bases from V and 5 bases from J, the junction contained 0 bases not matched to a gene. Each CDR3 protein gets one entry after TCRdb re-called the 5' RACE reads with MiXCR. Of hundreds of thousands of distinct CDR3 sequences in the sample, just under 20% were seen once. General study findings and limits: Clones contracting over day 15 to 85 were CD4/CD8 balanced, with later expanders leaning CD4+. In second-wave clones peaking day 37, SARS-CoV-2 specificity remained unconfirmed. Among CD4+ contracting clones, most were CM and EM, and CD8+ ones EMRA.

This clonotype was counted a few times. Its antigen is unidentified. The receptor comes from a man younger than 35 who had mild COVID-19 (a few samples of this study predate the infection). Cell type and time point are not known. Material: PBMCs or a T cell subset sorted from them (not recorded which). This chain uses TRBV6-2 or TRBV6-3 with TRBJ2-3; 14 nucleotides align to TRBD2. In nucleotides, the CDR3 is TGTGCCAGCGGGACTAGCGGGGGAGATACGCAGTATTTT. It is translated as CASGTSGGDTQYF.